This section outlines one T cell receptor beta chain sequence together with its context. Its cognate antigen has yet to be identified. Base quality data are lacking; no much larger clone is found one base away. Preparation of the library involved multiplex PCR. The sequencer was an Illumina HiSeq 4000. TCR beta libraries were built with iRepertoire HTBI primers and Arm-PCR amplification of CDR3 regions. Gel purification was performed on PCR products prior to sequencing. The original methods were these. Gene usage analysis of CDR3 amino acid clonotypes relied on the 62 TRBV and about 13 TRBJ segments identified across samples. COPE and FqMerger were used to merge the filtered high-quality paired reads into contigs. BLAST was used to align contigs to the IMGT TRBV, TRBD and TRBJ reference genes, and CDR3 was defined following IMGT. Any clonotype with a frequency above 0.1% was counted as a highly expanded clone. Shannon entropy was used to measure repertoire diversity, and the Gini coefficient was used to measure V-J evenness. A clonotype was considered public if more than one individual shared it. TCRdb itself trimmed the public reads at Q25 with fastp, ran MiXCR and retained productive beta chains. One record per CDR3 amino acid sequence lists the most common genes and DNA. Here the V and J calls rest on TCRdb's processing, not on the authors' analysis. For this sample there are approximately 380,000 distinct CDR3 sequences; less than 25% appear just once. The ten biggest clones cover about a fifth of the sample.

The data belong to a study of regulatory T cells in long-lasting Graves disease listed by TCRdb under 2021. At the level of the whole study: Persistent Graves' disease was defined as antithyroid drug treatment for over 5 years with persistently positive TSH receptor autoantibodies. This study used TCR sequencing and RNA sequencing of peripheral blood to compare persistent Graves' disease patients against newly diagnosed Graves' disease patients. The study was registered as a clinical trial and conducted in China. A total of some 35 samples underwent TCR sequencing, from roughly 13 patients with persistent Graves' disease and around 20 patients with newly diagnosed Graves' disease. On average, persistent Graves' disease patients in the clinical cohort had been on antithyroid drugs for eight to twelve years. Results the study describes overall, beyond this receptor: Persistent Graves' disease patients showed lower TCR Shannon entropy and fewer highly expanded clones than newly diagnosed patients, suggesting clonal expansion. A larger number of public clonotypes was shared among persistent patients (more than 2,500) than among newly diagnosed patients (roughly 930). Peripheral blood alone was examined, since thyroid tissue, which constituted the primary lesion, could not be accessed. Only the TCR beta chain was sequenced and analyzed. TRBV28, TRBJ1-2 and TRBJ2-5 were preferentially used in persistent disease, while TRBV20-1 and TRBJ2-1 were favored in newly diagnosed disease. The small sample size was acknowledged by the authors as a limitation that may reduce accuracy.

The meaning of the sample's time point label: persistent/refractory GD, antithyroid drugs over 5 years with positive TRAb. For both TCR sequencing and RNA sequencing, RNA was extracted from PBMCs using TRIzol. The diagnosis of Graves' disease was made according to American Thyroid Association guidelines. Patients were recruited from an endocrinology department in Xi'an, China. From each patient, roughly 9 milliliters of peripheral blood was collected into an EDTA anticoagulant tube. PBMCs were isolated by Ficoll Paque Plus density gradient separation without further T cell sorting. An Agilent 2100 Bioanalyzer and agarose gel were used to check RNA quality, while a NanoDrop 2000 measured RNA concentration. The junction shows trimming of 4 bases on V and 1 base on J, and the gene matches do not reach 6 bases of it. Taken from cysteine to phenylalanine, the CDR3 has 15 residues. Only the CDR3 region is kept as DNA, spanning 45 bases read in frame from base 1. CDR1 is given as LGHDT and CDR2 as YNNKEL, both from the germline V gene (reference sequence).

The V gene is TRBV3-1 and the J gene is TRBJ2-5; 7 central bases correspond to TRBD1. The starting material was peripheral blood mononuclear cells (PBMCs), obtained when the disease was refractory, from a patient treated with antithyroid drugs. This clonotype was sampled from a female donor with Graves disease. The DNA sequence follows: TGTGCCAGCAGCCTTCAGGACAGGCTCCAAGAGACCCAGTACTTC. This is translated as CASSLQDRLQETQYF.